These 3 T cell receptor beta chains originate from one sample sequenced in a study of Ad26.COV2.S vaccination and SARS-CoV-2 variants. The method was immunoSEQ multiplex PCR; TCRdb's version includes in-frame clones alone and lacks a portion of them. The repertoire holds hundreds of thousands of clones, with around 87% as singletons. Treatment noted: roughly 19 received Ad26.COV2.S at low or high dose, single or two shots; roughly five received placebo; per-sample allocation not given. Sampling happened 63 days after the first vaccine or placebo injection. Sequenced material: peripheral blood, taken in a trial of Ad26.COV2.S vaccine versus placebo. The receptors were gathered from a person between 18 and 65 years old who received the Ad26.COV2.S COVID-19 vaccine or a placebo.

The CDR3 DNA follows: TGTGCCAGCAGTGAAGTGGCAGTGAATCAGCCCCAGCATTTT. Translating it yields CASSEVAVNQPQHF. The genes are TRBV2 and TRBJ1-5; D uncertain. The germline V gene has CDR1 SNHLY and CDR2 FYNNEI. This CDR3 spans 14 amino acids. Between the trimmed V and J ends, which lost 1 base and 4 bases, there was a span of 8 bases.

This clone occurred a few times. The chain carries TRBV4-3 and TRBJ1-6, with D perhaps matching TRBD1 (5 bases). Trimming left V 0 bases short and J 0 bases short, with 12 bases between. The germline V gene has CDR1 LGHNA and CDR2 YSLEER. CDR3 length equals 18 residues. DNA of the CDR3: TGCGCCAGCAGCCAAGATGGGGCGGGCAGCTCCTATAATTCACCCCTCCACTTT. The encoded protein is CASSQDGAGSSYNSPLHF.

V gene TRBV21-1 combines with J gene TRBJ2-2; the DNA was not compared with TRBD1, the D call given in the table. TRBV21-1 is termed a pseudogene. CDR3 size: 17 residues. Here the CDR3 DNA reads TGTGCCAGCAGCAAAGTAGTGGGCAGGGGGAAGAACGGGGAGCTGTTTTTT. Its protein product is CASSKVVGRGKNGELFF.